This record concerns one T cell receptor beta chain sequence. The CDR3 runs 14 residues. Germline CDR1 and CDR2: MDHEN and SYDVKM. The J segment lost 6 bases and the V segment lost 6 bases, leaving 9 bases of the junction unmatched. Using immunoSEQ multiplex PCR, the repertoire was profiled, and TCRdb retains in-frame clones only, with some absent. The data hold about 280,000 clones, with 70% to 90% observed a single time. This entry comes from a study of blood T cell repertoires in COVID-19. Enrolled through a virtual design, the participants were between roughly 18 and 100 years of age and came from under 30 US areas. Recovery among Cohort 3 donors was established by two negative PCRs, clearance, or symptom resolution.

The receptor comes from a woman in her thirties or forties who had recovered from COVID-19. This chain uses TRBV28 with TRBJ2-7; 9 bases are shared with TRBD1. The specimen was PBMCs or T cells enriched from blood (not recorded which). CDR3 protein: CASSHNRGRGEQYF. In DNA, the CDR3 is TGTGCCAGCAGCCATAACAGGGGGCGGGGCGAGCAGTACTTC.